The rows below give T cell receptor beta chains drawn from one sample of a study of HIV-infected patients and healthy controls. In TCRdb, the 5' RACE reads were re-called with MiXCR into one record per CDR3 protein. The data hold around 26,000 distinct CDR3 sequences, with about 9% observed a single time. Sequencing was done on a sample of blood. These receptors all come from an adult in good health. CDR3s include the opening cysteine and the closing phenylalanine or tryptophan. D genes are given only for firm matches. The size entry is marked missing in some rows and otherwise reads once, few, many or a size class.

V gene	D gene	J gene	clone size	CDR3 protein	CDR3 DNA
TRBV19	NA	TRBJ2-5	many	CASSGAQETQYF	TGTGCCAGTTCAGGGGCCCAAGAGACCCAGTACTTC
TRBV20-1	TRBD1	TRBJ2-3	NA	CSRDRGLSGDTQYF	TGCAGTCGGGACAGGGGCCTTTCTGGGGATACGCAGTATTTT
TRBV5-1	NA	TRBJ1-1	many	CASSLARSRPNGAEAFF	TGCGCCAGCAGCTTGGCCAGGAGCAGGCCTAATGGGGCTGAAGCTTTCTTT
TRBV7-9	NA	TRBJ1-1	medium-sized	CASRNWEGRSEAFF	TGTGCCAGCAGGAACTGGGAGGGGAGGAGTGAAGCTTTCTTT
TRBV2	NA	TRBJ1-5	many	CASSVGQGGSQPQHF	TGTGCCAGCAGTGTCGGGCAGGGAGGTAGTCAGCCCCAGCATTTT
TRBV20-1	TRBD2	TRBJ2-4	many	CSRTSGERNIQYF	TGCAGCCGGACTAGCGGCGAGAGAAACATTCAGTACTTC
TRBV11-2	NA	TRBJ2-5	many	CASSLTGGHQETQYF	TGTGCCAGCAGCTTGACGGGGGGCCACCAAGAGACCCAGTACTTC
TRBV5-6	NA	TRBJ2-3	NA	CASSPVGAGSDTQYF	TGTGCCAGCAGTCCGGTAGGGGCAGGGTCCGATACGCAGTATTTT
TRBV25-1	TRBD1	TRBJ2-2	many	CASNPSWTGGFRVTGELFF	TGTGCCAGCAACCCTAGCTGGACAGGGGGCTTTCGGGTCACCGGGGAGCTGTTTTTT
TRBV10-3	NA	TRBJ1-1	medium-sized	CAISESKGTEAFF	TGTGCCATCAGTGAGTCGAAGGGCACTGAAGCTTTCTTT
TRBV9	NA	TRBJ2-7	many	CASSVASSEQYF	TGTGCCAGCAGCGTAGCTAGCTCCGAGCAGTACTTC
TRBV27	NA	TRBJ2-7	many	CASSSRASPQYF	TGTGCCAGCAGTTCCCGGGCCAGCCCGCAGTACTTC
TRBV7-6	NA	TRBJ1-4	many	CASSLRLGGRSYEKLFF	TGTGCCAGCAGCTTAAGGCTTGGGGGGCGAAGTTATGAAAAACTGTTTTTT
TRBV30	TRBD2	TRBJ2-3	NA	CAWSIGTSGSTDTQYF	TGTGCCTGGAGCATCGGGACTAGCGGTTCCACAGATACGCAGTATTTT
TRBV4-3	TRBD2	TRBJ2-3	few	CASSQDLLAVAGITDTQYF	TGCGCCAGCAGCCAAGATCTATTGGCGGTAGCGGGGATCACAGATACGCAGTATTTT
TRBV12-3/TRBV12-4	NA	TRBJ1-5	many	CASSSDPNQPQHF	TGTGCCAGCAGTTCCGATCCCAATCAGCCCCAGCATTTT
TRBV27	TRBD1	TRBJ2-5	many	CASSPDREETQYF	TGTGCCAGCAGTCCGGACAGGGAAGAGACCCAGTACTTC
TRBV5-1	NA	TRBJ1-1	many	CASSLFRDPMNTEAFF	TGCGCCAGCAGCTTGTTCAGGGATCCAATGAACACTGAAGCTTTCTTT
TRBV12-3/TRBV12-4	NA	TRBJ1-1	NA	CASSLSVQGTGRAFF	TGTGCCAGCAGTTTATCCGTGCAAGGTACCGGTCGGGCTTTCTTT
TRBV29-1	TRBD1	TRBJ1-1	NA	CSVGPITGGNTEAFF	TGCAGCGTTGGGCCGATCACAGGGGGCAACACTGAAGCTTTCTTT
TRBV18	NA	TRBJ1-1	many	CASSPRGYTEAFF	TGTGCCAGCTCTCCGAGGGGGTATACTGAAGCTTTCTTT
TRBV20-1	TRBD2	TRBJ2-1	many	CSARDSERGSSYNEQFF	TGCAGTGCTAGAGATTCGGAGCGGGGGAGCTCCTACAATGAGCAGTTCTTC
TRBV29-1	TRBD1	TRBJ1-1	NA	CSVEGQGRATEAFF	TGCAGCGTAGAAGGACAGGGACGGGCTACTGAAGCTTTCTTT
TRBV25-1	NA	TRBJ2-7	few	CASSALQAYEQYF	TGTGCCAGCAGTGCATTACAGGCCTACGAGCAGTACTTC
TRBV29-1	TRBD1	TRBJ1-2	NA	CSVATPGQGMNGYTF	TGCAGCGTTGCTACTCCGGGACAGGGGATGAATGGCTACACCTTC
TRBV6-1	TRBD1	TRBJ1-2	many	CASSPGQANYGYTF	TGTGCCAGCAGCCCAGGACAGGCGAACTATGGCTACACCTTC
TRBV5-1	NA	TRBJ2-1	few	CASSSGMAGFPDEQFF	TGCGCCAGCAGCTCTGGCATGGCAGGGTTCCCAGATGAGCAGTTCTTC
TRBV7-9	NA	TRBJ2-3	NA	CASSSTWNTQYF	TGTGCCAGCAGCTCGACATGGAATACGCAGTATTTT
TRBV7-9	NA	TRBJ2-2	NA	CASSQVQPITGELFF	TGTGCCAGCAGCCAAGTACAACCAATCACCGGGGAGCTGTTTTTT
TRBV19	NA	TRBJ2-7	few	CASSIGGYEQYF	TGTGCCAGTAGTATAGGGGGCTACGAGCAGTACTTC
TRBV27	TRBD1	TRBJ1-5	many	CASSLEGTGKNQPQHF	TGTGCCAGCAGTTTAGAAGGGACAGGGAAAAATCAGCCCCAGCATTTT
TRBV19	NA	TRBJ1-1	NA	CASSNQGNTEAFF	TGTGCCAGTAGTAATCAGGGGAACACTGAAGCTTTCTTT
TRBV5-4	TRBD1	TRBJ1-3	many	CASSPDRGPGNTIYF	TGTGCCAGCAGCCCGGACAGGGGCCCTGGAAACACCATATATTTT
TRBV4-3	NA	TRBJ2-2	few	CASSQDLKPNTGELFF	TGCGCCAGCAGCCAAGATTTAAAACCGAACACCGGGGAGCTGTTTTTT
TRBV4-2	NA	TRBJ1-1	many	CASSQDGFGDDEAFF	TGTGCCAGCAGCCAAGACGGTTTCGGGGACGATGAAGCTTTCTTT
TRBV20-1	NA	TRBJ1-6	NA	CSARGGGPSSYNSPLHF	TGCAGTGCTAGGGGCGGAGGCCCGAGCTCCTATAATTCACCCCTCCACTTT
TRBV18	NA	TRBJ2-7	few	CASSSGTRTSEQYF	TGTGCCAGCTCATCCGGGACAAGGACGTCCGAGCAGTACTTC
TRBV5-1	NA	TRBJ2-7	many	CASSALAGAEQYF	TGCGCCAGCAGCGCCTTGGCAGGGGCCGAGCAGTACTTC
TRBV28	NA	TRBJ1-3	few	CASGGFPGNTIYF	TGTGCCAGCGGGGGATTTCCTGGAAACACCATATATTTT
TRBV19	TRBD1	TRBJ1-1	many	CASSRSKGAQATEAFF	TGTGCCAGTAGTAGATCGAAGGGGGCCCAGGCCACTGAAGCTTTCTTT
TRBV19	NA	TRBJ2-3	medium-sized	CASSYGHRTDTQYF	TGTGCCAGTAGTTACGGACACCGCACAGATACGCAGTATTTT
TRBV7-9	NA	TRBJ1-6	many	CASSGGGNSPLHF	TGTGCCAGCAGCGGAGGGGGGAATTCACCCCTCCACTTT
TRBV5-1	TRBD1	TRBJ1-1	many	CASSRAGQVEAFF	TGCGCCAGCAGCAGGGCGGGACAGGTCGAAGCTTTCTTT
TRBV6-6	TRBD1	TRBJ1-1	many	CASSYGQANTEAFF	TGTGCCAGCAGTTACGGACAGGCGAACACTGAAGCTTTCTTT
TRBV7-6	NA	TRBJ2-1	many	CASSFGRGPFKDNEQFF	TGTGCCAGCAGCTTCGGGAGAGGTCCGTTTAAAGATAATGAGCAGTTCTTC
TRBV12-3/TRBV12-4	NA	TRBJ1-6	many	CASSLGTVNSPLHF	TGTGCCAGCAGCCTAGGGACTGTTAATTCACCCCTCCACTTT
TRBV9	TRBD1	TRBJ2-1	many	CASSVSGQGYGNEQFF	TGTGCCAGCAGCGTTTCGGGACAGGGGTATGGGAATGAGCAGTTCTTC
TRBV7-8	TRBD2	TRBJ2-1	NA	CASSSILGTSGTLGNEQFF	TGTGCCAGCAGCTCGATCTTAGGGACTAGCGGGACCCTGGGGAATGAGCAGTTCTTC
TRBV5-4	NA	TRBJ2-6	NA	CASSSKSSGANVLTF	TGTGCCAGCAGCTCCAAGAGCTCTGGGGCCAACGTCCTGACTTTC